The 2 T cell receptor beta chains below were found in one sample sequenced in a study of control samples from healthy donors and cancer patients. This table comes from immunoSEQ multiplex PCR, and its TCRdb copy is limited to in-frame clones, with some not included. The sample includes 120,000 or so clones, more than 85% of them seen just once. The material sequenced was blood. All receptors derive from a man in his late teens or twenties in good health.

The chain couples TRBV7-9 to TRBJ2-7; 7 bases are a match to TRBD1. V shed 3 bases and J 0 bases; nucleotides not matched to a gene: 2. CDR1 is SEHNR, CDR2 FQNEAQ, per germline (reference sequence). The CDR3 is made up of 14 amino acids. The CDR3 region is CASSLDRSSYEQYF. The CDR3 region has the DNA TGTGCCAGCAGCTTGGACAGGAGCTCCTACGAGCAGTACTTC.

This rearrangement joins TRBV9 to TRBJ1-4; 8 bases fit TRBD1. V gave up 1 base and J gave up 4 bases; unmatched junction bases: 3. Looked up from germline, CDR1 is SGDLS and CDR2 is YYNGEE. This CDR3 has 15 amino acids. The CDR3 loop reads CASSVQGARNEKLFF. The CDR3 DNA is TGTGCCAGCAGCGTACAGGGGGCCCGTAATGAAAAACTGTTTTTT.